The rows below give T cell receptor beta chains drawn from one sample of a study of beta chain features in type 1 diabetes. Repertoires were generated with immunoSEQ multiplex PCR, while TCRdb's copy carries only in-frame clones and drops some. The profile shows 500,000 to 800,000 clones, roughly 12% of them singletons. Material: naive CD4+ T cells from blood. Receptors originate from a man between 25 and 39 years old with type 1 diabetes. Both conserved end residues are part of each CDR3. Fields, in order: clone size, J gene, V gene, D gene, CDR3 protein, CDR3 DNA. D genes are given only for firm matches. Clone size appears in some rows only: once, few, many, or a class for an expanded clone.

clone size: NA
J gene: TRBJ2-1
V gene: TRBV19
D gene: TRBD1
CDR3 protein: CASSGTGSGSYNEQFF
CDR3 DNA: TGTGCCAGTAGTGGGACAGGGAGTGGCTCCTACAATGAGCAGTTCTTC

clone size: NA
J gene: TRBJ1-5
V gene: TRBV27
D gene: TRBD1
CDR3 protein: CASSLQGGHNQPQHF
CDR3 DNA: TGTGCCAGCAGTCTCCAGGGGGGACACAATCAGCCCCAGCATTTT

clone size: few
J gene: TRBJ2-3
V gene: TRBV5-1
D gene: NA
CDR3 protein: CASSLEPPTDTQYF
CDR3 DNA: TGCGCCAGCAGCTTGGAACCGCCAACAGATACGCAGTATTTT

clone size: NA
J gene: TRBJ1-2
V gene: TRBV5-4
D gene: NA
CDR3 protein: CASSFFSGENYGYTF
CDR3 DNA: TGTGCCAGCAGCTTCTTTTCAGGGGAGAACTATGGCTACACCTTC

clone size: NA
J gene: TRBJ2-7
V gene: TRBV19
D gene: NA
CDR3 protein: CASSTHYEQYF
CDR3 DNA: TGTGCCAGTAGTACCCACTACGAGCAGTACTTC

clone size: NA
J gene: TRBJ1-1
V gene: TRBV14
D gene: NA
CDR3 protein: CASSRQANTEAFF
CDR3 DNA: TGTGCCAGCAGCCGACAGGCTAACACTGAAGCTTTCTTT

clone size: few
J gene: TRBJ2-2
V gene: TRBV11-2
D gene: NA
CDR3 protein: CASSLLGLNTGELFF
CDR3 DNA: TGTGCCAGCAGCTTACTGGGCCTTAACACCGGGGAGCTGTTTTTT

clone size: NA
J gene: TRBJ2-1
V gene: TRBV6-5
D gene: NA
CDR3 protein: CASSSGTTNEQFF
CDR3 DNA: TGTGCCAGCAGTAGTGGGACGACGAATGAGCAGTTCTTC

clone size: few
J gene: TRBJ1-5
V gene: TRBV30
D gene: TRBD1
CDR3 protein: CAWSPKGQGSQPQHF
CDR3 DNA: TGTGCCTGGAGCCCCAAGGGACAGGGAAGTCAGCCCCAGCATTTT

clone size: NA
J gene: TRBJ2-3
V gene: TRBV7-2
D gene: NA
CDR3 protein: CASTQDGTRRAQYF
CDR3 DNA: TGTGCCAGCACCCAGGACGGCACTCGGCGTGCGCAGTATTTT

clone size: NA
J gene: TRBJ1-6
V gene: TRBV11-2
D gene: NA
CDR3 protein: CASSLSAPDSPLHF
CDR3 DNA: TGTGCCAGCAGCTTATCTGCCCCCGATTCACCCCTCCACTTT

clone size: NA
J gene: TRBJ2-5
V gene: TRBV5-1
D gene: NA
CDR3 protein: CASSLGRLQETQYF
CDR3 DNA: TGCGCCAGCAGCTTGGGCAGACTTCAAGAGACCCAGTACTTC

clone size: NA
J gene: TRBJ1-2
V gene: TRBV30
D gene: NA
CDR3 protein: CAWSEMEARYYGYTF
CDR3 DNA: TGTGCCTGGAGTGAAATGGAAGCCCGTTACTATGGCTACACCTTC

clone size: few
J gene: TRBJ2-1
V gene: TRBV7-2
D gene: TRBD1
CDR3 protein: CASSLKGADSYNEQFF
CDR3 DNA: TGTGCCAGCAGCTTAAAGGGGGCTGACTCCTACAATGAGCAGTTCTTC

clone size: NA
J gene: TRBJ2-5
V gene: TRBV15
D gene: NA
CDR3 protein: CATSIRQGVQETQYF
CDR3 DNA: TGTGCCACCAGCATACGCCAGGGAGTCCAAGAGACCCAGTACTTC

clone size: NA
J gene: TRBJ1-4
V gene: TRBV14
D gene: NA
CDR3 protein: CASSLQGWDEKLFF
CDR3 DNA: TGTGCCAGCAGTCTACAAGGTTGGGATGAAAAACTGTTTTTT

clone size: NA
J gene: TRBJ1-5
V gene: TRBV2
D gene: NA
CDR3 protein: CASNEQVSNQPQHF
CDR3 DNA: TGTGCCAGCAACGAGCAAGTTAGCAATCAGCCCCAGCATTTT

clone size: few
J gene: TRBJ1-1
V gene: TRBV2
D gene: NA
CDR3 protein: CASRNTEAFF
CDR3 DNA: TGTGCCAGCAGGAACACTGAAGCTTTCTTT

clone size: NA
J gene: TRBJ2-7
V gene: TRBV2
D gene: NA
CDR3 protein: CASSVQSSYEQYF
CDR3 DNA: TGTGCCAGCAGTGTTCAGAGCTCCTACGAGCAGTACTTC

clone size: NA
J gene: TRBJ1-2
V gene: TRBV30
D gene: NA
CDR3 protein: CAWSPGEGYGYTF
CDR3 DNA: TGTGCCTGGAGCCCGGGTGAAGGCTATGGCTACACCTTC

clone size: few
J gene: TRBJ1-4
V gene: TRBV25-1
D gene: NA
CDR3 protein: CASSPRPVGNEKLFF
CDR3 DNA: TGTGCCAGCAGTCCTAGGCCGGTGGGTAATGAAAAACTGTTTTTT

clone size: NA
J gene: TRBJ2-7
V gene: TRBV28
D gene: NA
CDR3 protein: CATTRDSHEQYF
CDR3 DNA: TGTGCCACCACGAGGGATTCCCACGAGCAGTACTTC

clone size: once
J gene: TRBJ1-2
V gene: TRBV4-3
D gene: NA
CDR3 protein: CASSQEVNNYGYTF
CDR3 DNA: TGCGCCAGCAGCCAAGAAGTGAACAACTATGGCTACACCTTC

clone size: NA
J gene: TRBJ2-1
V gene: TRBV5-1
D gene: TRBD1
CDR3 protein: CASSLNVAGQGSDEQFF
CDR3 DNA: TGCGCCAGCAGCTTGAATGTGGCGGGACAGGGATCCGATGAGCAGTTCTTC

clone size: NA
J gene: TRBJ2-7
V gene: TRBV28
D gene: TRBD2
CDR3 protein: CASSPRQFSGGDYEQYF
CDR3 DNA: TGTGCCAGCAGTCCACGACAATTTAGCGGGGGGGACTACGAGCAGTACTTC

clone size: few
J gene: TRBJ2-3
V gene: TRBV9
D gene: TRBD2
CDR3 protein: CASSPERSGGAGDTQYF
CDR3 DNA: TGTGCCAGCAGCCCTGAGAGAAGCGGGGGGGCCGGAGATACGCAGTATTTT

clone size: NA
J gene: TRBJ1-1
V gene: TRBV4-3
D gene: TRBD1
CDR3 protein: CASSQIHRGPIEAFF
CDR3 DNA: TGCGCCAGCAGCCAAATACACAGGGGTCCAATTGAAGCTTTCTTT

clone size: few
J gene: TRBJ2-7
V gene: TRBV13
D gene: NA
CDR3 protein: CASSLEEEGRYEQYF
CDR3 DNA: TGTGCCAGCAGCTTAGAAGAAGAGGGGCGCTACGAGCAGTACTTC